Reported below is one T cell receptor beta chain. What it recognizes is unknown. Per the germline V gene, CDR1 is MDHEN and CDR2 is SYDVKM. The CDR3 contains 13 residues. V was trimmed by 5 bases and J by 7 bases, leaving 12 bases between them. Each sample yielded at least 7 million isolated PBMCs. Then a second PCR, running roughly 7 to 11 cycles, was carried out with a sample-barcoded 5' primer and a J-beta primer mix. A template-switch adaptor with 12 random nucleotides tagged each cDNA molecule. TCRdb reprocessed the 5' RACE reads via MiXCR and lists one record per CDR3 protein. The top ten hold approximately 30% of the sample, which has about 290,000 distinct CDR3 sequences, around 27% seen once. These data belong to a study of blood T cells in healthy people across ages. Study results and limitations: As naive T cell percentage varied, TCR beta diversity correlated strongly with it. Age showed a roughly linear inverse relationship with TCR beta diversity per million T cells.

The sequence was obtained from an older woman in good health. The V and J genes are TRBV28 and TRBJ2-1; no definite D call. Specimen: blood. As DNA, the CDR3 is TGTGCCAGCAGTCGCCCCTCCGAGAATGAGCAGTTCTTC. As protein: CASSRPSENEQFF.